Sequencing of this T cell receptor (beta chain) was carried out in a study of cytotoxic CD8 clonotypes in ibrutinib-treated CLL. T cells were sequenced at a targeted depth of 1 in 200,000 to 1 in 1 million. Measured with immunoSEQ multiplex PCR; TCRdb has only the in-frame clones, and not every one. The sample yields tens of thousands of clones, 49% seen once. Trimming left V 2 bases short and J 2 bases short, with 11 bases between. The CDR3 has 15 residues. Germline CDR1 and CDR2: SGHTA and FQGTGA. The TCR was taken from a human donor with chronic lymphocytic leukemia. The chain carries TRBV7-3 and TRBJ2-3, with D possibly matching TRBD2 (5 bases). The input for sequencing was PBMCs, taken before ibrutinib treatment. This chain's CDR3 is CASSLEGKHTDTQYF. CDR3 in DNA: TGTGCCAGCAGCTTAGAGGGCAAACACACAGATACGCAGTATTTT. Together with reference TRBV7-3 and TRBJ2-3, the CDR3 gives the full variable domain: GAGVSQTPSNKVTEKGKYVELRCDPISGHTALYWYRQSLGQGPEFLIYFQGTGAADDSGLPNDRFFAVRPEGSVSTLKIQRTERGDSAVYLCASSLEGKHTDTQYFGPGTRLTVL.